These 3 T cell receptor beta chains share one sample of origin, sequenced in a study of early T cells in non-severe SARS-CoV-2 infection. MiXCR, run by TCRdb on the 5' RACE reads, gives a single entry per CDR3 protein. Seen here are tens of thousands of distinct CDR3 sequences, roughly 15% observed once, and the top ten hold 0.45% to 0.75%. Sequenced material: whole blood. The receptors here all came from an adult who was a healthcare worker with PCR-confirmed SARS-CoV-2 infection or an uninfected control (not recorded which).

This clonotype has just a few counts. The V call is TRBV7-8, the J call TRBJ1-2, with 10 bases aligning to TRBD1. The germline V gene has CDR1 SGHVS and CDR2 FQNEAQ. Trimming cost V 4 bases and J 8 bases; bases outside gene matches: 4. The CDR3 contains 13 residues. The CDR3 coding sequence is TGTGCCAGCAGCTCAGACAGGGGGCGCGGCTACACCTTC. Amino acid sequence: CASSSDRGRGYTF.

This clonotype appeared many times. The chain couples TRBV4-1 to TRBJ2-3; 7 bases line up with TRBD1. CDR3 length: 14 residues. V lost 4 bases, J lost 3 bases, and 4 bases stayed unmatched. The germline V gene has CDR1 MGHRA and CDR2 YSYEKL. The CDR3 nucleotides are TGCGCCAGCAGCCGAACAGGGGTGACAGATACGCAGTATTTT. This codes for CASSRTGVTDTQYF.

The gene calls are TRBV5-4 and TRBJ2-2; TRBD2 matches 10 bases. The CDR3 is 16 amino acids. From germline, CDR1 is SGHNT and CDR2 YYREEE (reference sequence). The V gene end was trimmed by 0 bases and the J gene end by 4 bases; junction bases not matched to a gene: 3. In DNA form, the CDR3 reads TGTGCCAGCAGCTTGGAGCGGGGGGGCCCCACCGGGGAGCTGTTTTTT. Translated, it gives CASSLERGGPTGELFF.